This TCR beta chain was profiled in a study of cytotoxic CD8 clonotypes in ibrutinib-treated CLL. Trimming took 7 bases from V and 0 from J, leaving 16 bases between them. Per germline, CDR1 LNHDA and CDR2 SQIVND (reference sequence). The CDR3 loop spans 16 amino acids. Produced via immunoSEQ multiplex PCR; TCRdb's table is partial and in-frame only. The sample holds about 160,000 clones; approximately 77% are singletons and the top ten take approximately 2%. The receptor was derived from a human donor with chronic lymphocytic leukemia. Here the sequenced sample was PBMCs, taken after 12 months of ibrutinib treatment. This chain connects TRBV19 to TRBJ1-5; tentatively, D is TRBD1 (6 bases). This CDR3 reads CASNQPGVGSNQPQHF. Here the CDR3 DNA reads TGTGCCAGTAACCAACCAGGGGTAGGTAGCAATCAGCCCCAGCATTTT.